The subject of this entry is one T cell receptor (beta chain). Trimming took 5 bases from V and 2 from J; bases not matched to a gene: 20. The length of the CDR3 is 19 residues. CDR1 is SGHVS, CDR2 FQNEAQ, per germline. Here immunoSEQ multiplex PCR was the method, and the copy in TCRdb shows in-frame clones only, minus some. The data show some 100,000 clones, more than 85% seen once. The data stem from a study of blood T cell repertoires in COVID-19. V is TRBV7-8 and J is TRBJ2-7, with 8 positions matching TRBD2. This receptor was identified in a man aged 25-45 years in a cohort sampled during active COVID-19. Sequencing used peripheral blood. The CDR3 DNA sequence: TGTGCCAGCAGCCTCCACCTTGGGGCGGGGGGCCATGGAACCTACGAGCAGTACTTC. Translating it yields CASSLHLGAGGHGTYEQYF. Full variable domain (outside the CDR3, taken from reference TRBV7-8 and TRBJ2-7): GAGVSQSPRYKVAKRGQDVALRCDPISGHVSLFWYQQALGQGPEFLTYFQNEAQLDKSGLPSDRFFAERPEGSVSTLKIQRTQQEDSAVYLCASSLHLGAGGHGTYEQYFGPGTRLTVT.